A single sample gave rise to the 22 T cell receptor beta chains below, sequenced in a study of breast tumors, draining lymph nodes, adjacent tissues. TCRdb re-derived calls from the multiplex PCR reads in MiXCR, one entry per CDR3 protein. The sample has 270,000 or so distinct CDR3 sequences; 30% to 35% are singletons. Samples came from axillary lymph nodes draining the breast cancer. The sequenced material came from axillary lymph node tissue. These receptors were obtained from a female donor with breast cancer. Some clones in this sample may be carry-over from other donors' samples.

This clonotype was observed many times. This rearrangement joins TRBV20-1 to TRBJ1-2; no firm D call. The CDR3 is 13 residues long. CDR1 and CDR2 (germline): DFQATT, SNEGSKA (reference sequence). Between the trimmed V and J ends, which lost 0 bases and 2 bases, there was a span of 7 bases. For the CDR3, the DNA is TGCAGTGCTAGAGAATCCAGAAACTATGGCTACACCTTC. It codes for CSARESRNYGYTF.

This clonotype was counted between two and nine times. The V call is TRBV28, the J call TRBJ1-2; D ambiguous. Between the trimmed V and J ends, which lost 3 bases and 8 bases, there was a span of 10 bases. Germline CDR1 is MDHEN and CDR2 is SYDVKM. This CDR3 spans 12 amino acids. The CDR3 sequence: CASSFGPMGYTF. The DNA of the CDR3 is TGTGCCAGCAGTTTCGGCCCCATGGGCTACACCTTC.

Ten or more counts support this clonotype. The chain employs TRBV7-6 and TRBJ2-2, with 13 bases matching TRBD2. The CDR3 contains 17 residues. Germline CDR1 SGHVS, CDR2 FNYEAQ. V gave up 1 base and J gave up 6 bases; unmatched junction bases: 5. The CDR3: CASSLVGLAGASGELFF. The CDR3 coding sequence is TGTGCCAGCAGCTTAGTCGGACTAGCGGGAGCGTCCGGGGAGCTGTTTTTT. Supplemented by reference TRBV7-6 and TRBJ2-2, the full variable domain reads GAGVSQSPRYKVTKRGQDVALRCDPISGHVSLYWYRQALGQGPEFLTYFNYEAQQDKSGLPNDRFSAERPEGSISTLTIQRTEQRDSAMYRCASSLVGLAGASGELFFGEGSRLTVL.

This clonotype was recorded many times. The chain has TRBV15 and TRBJ2-5; the D gene is possibly TRBD1 (7 bases). The CDR3 is 13 residues long. Trimming removed 3 bases from V and 5 bases from J, with 10 bases in between. Germline CDR1 reads LNHNV; CDR2 reads YYDKDF (reference sequence). The CDR3 region is CATSSRGAETQYF. Written as DNA, the CDR3 is TGTGCCACCAGCAGCAGGGGGGCGGAGACCCAGTACTTC.

Concerning this clonotype: A clone one base away is much larger, so this may be a read error. The rearrangement joins TRBV4-2 to TRBJ2-1; no clear D gene. CDR1 and CDR2 from the germline V gene are LGHNA and YNFKEQ. There are 12 residues in the CDR3. The CDR3 reads CASSHKNNEQLF. In DNA, the CDR3 is TGTGCCAGCAGCCACAAAAACAATGAGCAGCTCTTC.

The chain has TRBV6-2 or TRBV6-3 and TRBJ1-5; the D is unclear. V lost 6 bases, J lost 0 bases, and 21 bases lay in between. CDR1 and CDR2 (germline): MNHEY, SVGEGT. The length of the CDR3 is 18 residues. The CDR3 region has the DNA TGTGCCAGCAGCAAAACGGCAGACGGACCCTATAGCAATCAGCCCCAGCATTTT. Protein sequence: CASSKTADGPYSNQPQHF.

This clonotype was seen many times. J is TRBJ2-5 and V is TRBV11-2; 8 nucleotides agree with TRBD2. Germline CDR1 and CDR2: SGHAT and FQNNGV. V trimming: 4 bases; J trimming: 4 bases; junction bases outside the gene matches: 8. The CDR3 is 15 amino acids. The CDR3 reads CASSSAGGRSETQYF. In nucleotides, the CDR3 is TGTGCCAGCAGCTCTGCGGGCGGGAGGTCAGAGACCCAGTACTTC. The full variable domain, completed using reference TRBV11-2 and TRBJ2-5, is EAGVAQSPRYKIIEKRQSVAFWCNPISGHATLYWYQQILGQGPKLLIQFQNNGVVDDSQLPKDRFSAERLKGVDSTLKIQPAKLEDSAVYLCASSSAGGRSETQYFGPGTRLLVL.

This clonotype was found many times. V gene TRBV10-2 combines with J gene TRBJ2-1; 8 bases are shared with TRBD1. The V gene end was trimmed by 4 bases and the J gene end by 1 base; junction bases not matched to a gene: 6. The CDR3 runs 16 residues. The germline V gene has CDR1 WSHSY and CDR2 SAAADI. The CDR3 sequence is CASSATGGLSYNEQFF. The CDR3 nucleotides read TGCGCCAGCAGTGCAACAGGGGGTCTATCCTACAATGAGCAGTTCTTC.

This clonotype was seen ten or more times. The gene calls are TRBV6-6 and TRBJ2-1; the match to TRBD1 covers 11 bases. Germline loops: CDR1 MNHNY, CDR2 SVGAGI (reference sequence). The CDR3 totals 15 residues. The trim removed 6 bases at V and 4 bases at J, leaving 5 bases unmatched. The CDR3 loop is CASREDRGRYNEQFF. The CDR3 DNA sequence: TGTGCCAGCAGAGAGGACAGGGGGCGATACAATGAGCAGTTCTTC.

This chain joins TRBV24-1 and TRBJ1-1; D is uncertain. This CDR3 is 13 amino acids long. Germline lookup yields CDR1 KGHDR and CDR2 SFDVKD. Between the trimmed V and J ends, which lost 6 bases and 5 bases, there was a span of 12 bases. The CDR3 here is CATSTSGLTEAFF. In nucleotides, the CDR3 is TGTGCCACCAGTACGTCTGGTTTGACTGAAGCTTTCTTT.

At least ten counts were recorded for this clonotype. The chain combines TRBV9 with TRBJ2-1, with 7 bases that match TRBD2. V was clipped by 3 bases and J by 0 bases; unmatched bases: 3. The CDR3 extends over 15 amino acids. Germline CDR1 is SGDLS and CDR2 is YYNGEE. CDR3 in amino acids: CASSEGGSSYNEQFF. As DNA, the CDR3 is TGTGCCAGCAGCGAGGGCGGGAGCTCCTACAATGAGCAGTTCTTC.

To note about this clonotype: One end of the junction fails to match germline, which may point to a read error. The genes are TRBV18 and TRBJ1-4; D call uncertain. The CDR3 has 14 amino acids. Germline values: CDR1 KGHSH, CDR2 LQKENI. The CDR3 spells CASSHAQIRNPLLF. In nucleotides, the CDR3 is TGTGCCAGCTCACACGCACAGATACGCAACCCATTACTTTTT.

This clonotype was picked up many times. DNA for the CDR3: TGTGCCAGCACCTTGGACAGGGGGCAAGGCACAGATACGCAGTATTTT. Its translation: CASTLDRGQGTDTQYF. The chain has TRBV2 and TRBJ2-3; 11 bases match TRBD1. The CDR3 is 16 residues long. The V and J ends lost 7 bases and 1 base, in that order; junction bases with no gene match: 7. CDR1 and CDR2 (germline): SNHLY, FYNNEI.

This clonotype has at least ten counts. This chain joins TRBV20-1 and TRBJ2-3; 9 bases match TRBD2. V shed 4 bases and J 2 bases; nucleotides not matched to a gene: 7. The germline gives CDR1 DFQATT, CDR2 SNEGSKA (reference sequence). The CDR3 is made up of 15 amino acids. This chain's CDR3 is CSATGAGGLTDTQYF. In DNA form, the CDR3 reads TGCAGTGCTACCGGAGCGGGAGGTCTCACAGATACGCAGTATTTT.

In the case of this clonotype: An end of the junction differs from the germline gene, which may be a read error. The chain combines TRBV3-1 with TRBJ2-7; D ambiguous. The length of the CDR3 is 12 residues. Germline lookup yields CDR1 LGHDT and CDR2 YNNKEL (reference sequence). CDR3 region: CASRQGWDEQYF. The CDR3 DNA reads as TGTGCCAGCAGACAAGGATGGGACGAGCAGTACTTC.

In regard to this clonotype: Compared with germline, one end of the junction differs, possibly owing to a read error. V usage is TRBV20-1 and J usage is TRBJ2-1; D uncertain. CDR3 length equals 17 residues. Germline CDR1 DFQATT, CDR2 SNEGSKA (reference sequence). The DNA for the CDR3 is TGTAGTGCTAGAGAAATCGGGTATGGAGCCCCCTACAATGAGCAGTTCTTC. Its protein product is CSAREIGYGAPYNEQFF.

This clonotype has at least ten counts. V is TRBV20-1 and J is TRBJ2-3; D call uncertain. The germline V gene has CDR1 DFQATT and CDR2 SNEGSKA (reference sequence). Trimming cost V 2 bases and J 4 bases, with 16 bases left between them. This CDR3 comprises 15 residues. The CDR3 loop reads CSARYRARVADTQYF. DNA for the CDR3: TGCAGTGCTAGATATCGCGCCCGAGTGGCAGATACGCAGTATTTT.

The table lists this clonotype with a few counts. The rearrangement links TRBV6-1 to TRBJ2-2, with TRBD1 identical over 7 bases. Germline V gene sequence: CDR1 MNHNS, CDR2 SASEGT. The CDR3 has 16 residues. V shed 7 bases and J 6 bases; nucleotides not matched to a gene: 14. The CDR3 nucleotides are TGTGCCAGCAAACTAAACAGGGGAATGAAGGCCGGGGAGCTGTTTTTT. Translating gives CASKLNRGMKAGELFF.

A few counts support this clonotype. J is TRBJ2-3 and V is TRBV6-2 or TRBV6-3; no reliable D call. Trimming removed 2 bases from V and 5 bases from J, with 11 bases in between. The CDR3 has 14 residues. Per the germline V gene, CDR1 is MNHEY and CDR2 is SVGEGT. The DNA of the CDR3 is TGTGCCAGCAGTTACGTTGGATTTGTAGATACGCAGTATTTT. This sequence encodes CASSYVGFVDTQYF.

This clonotype was seen at least ten times. V and J are TRBV11-2 and TRBJ2-7, with D perhaps assigned TRBD1 or TRBD2 (6 bases each). Germline V gives CDR1 SGHAT, CDR2 FQNNGV. V was shortened by 5 bases and J by 0 bases, with 8 bases between the two germline ends. CDR3 size: 13 residues. This chain's CDR3 is CASSRGPSYEQYF. Here the CDR3 DNA reads TGTGCCAGCAGCCGGGGGCCCTCCTACGAGCAGTACTTC.

The chain is built from TRBV11-3 and TRBJ2-7; 10 bases align to TRBD2. Germline-derived CDR1 and CDR2 are SGHNT and YENEEA. V dropped 5 bases and J dropped 3; count of bases not matched to a gene: 4. The CDR3 contains 14 residues. CDR3 bases: TGTGCCAGCAGCCCCAGCGGGAGGGTCTACGAGCAGTACTTC. This sequence encodes CASSPSGRVYEQYF.

This clonotype has only a few counts. The chain carries TRBV12-3 or TRBV12-4 and TRBJ2-1, with TRBD2 identical over 14 bases. This CDR3 spans 18 amino acids. J lost 3 bases, V lost 5 bases, and 9 bases had no gene match. The CDR3 DNA sequence: TGTGCCAGCAGTCCGCTGGGACTAGCGGGAGTCTTCTACAATGAGCAGTTCTTC. Protein product: CASSPLGLAGVFYNEQFF.